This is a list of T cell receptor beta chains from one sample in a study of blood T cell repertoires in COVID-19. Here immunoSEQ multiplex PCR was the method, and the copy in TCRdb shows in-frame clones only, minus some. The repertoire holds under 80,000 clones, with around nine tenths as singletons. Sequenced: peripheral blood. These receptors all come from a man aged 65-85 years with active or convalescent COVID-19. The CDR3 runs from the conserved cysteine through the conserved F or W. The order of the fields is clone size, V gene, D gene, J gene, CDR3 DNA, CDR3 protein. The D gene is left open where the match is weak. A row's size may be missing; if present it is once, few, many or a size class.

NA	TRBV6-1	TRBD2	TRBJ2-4	TGTGCCAGCAGTGAAATTAGGGGGGGACTAGCGGGACAAAACATTCAGTACTTC	CASSEIRGGLAGQNIQYF
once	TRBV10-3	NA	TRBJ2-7	TGTGCCATCAGTGGTAATTTCGGGACAAAGGTCTACGAGCAGTACTTC	CAISGNFGTKVYEQYF
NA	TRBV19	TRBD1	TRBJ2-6	TGTGCCAGTAGTACCTCTTACGGGACAGCCGGGGCCAACGTCCTGACTTTC	CASSTSYGTAGANVLTF
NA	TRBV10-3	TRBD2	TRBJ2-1	TGTGCCATCTCCACTAGCGGGAGCAATGAGCAGTTCTTC	CAISTSGSNEQFF
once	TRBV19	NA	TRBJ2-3	TGTGCCAGTAGTATGTTGCAGGGCACAGATACGCAGTATTTT	CASSMLQGTDTQYF
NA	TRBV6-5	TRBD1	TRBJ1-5	TGTGCCAGCAGTTTCGACAGGGAAAGGTACCAGCCCCAGCATTTT	CASSFDRERYQPQHF
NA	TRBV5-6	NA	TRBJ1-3	TGTGCCAGCTCTAATGTGGGGGCTTCTGGAAACACCATATATTTT	CASSNVGASGNTIYF
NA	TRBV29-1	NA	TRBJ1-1	TGCAGCGTTGGGAGGTTTGAGAACACTGAAGCTTTCTTT	CSVGRFENTEAFF
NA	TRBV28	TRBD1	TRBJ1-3	TGTGCCAGCAGTTTGGGGACAGGAGGGGAGGTCAACACCATATATTTT	CASSLGTGGEVNTIYF
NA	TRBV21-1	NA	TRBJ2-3	TGTGCCAGCAGCACCCTGGTCGCCGGGAGAAGGGGCACAGATACGCAGTATTTT	CASSTLVAGRRGTDTQYF
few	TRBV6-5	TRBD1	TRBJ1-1	TGTGCCAGCAGGGACGGACAGGGAGCTTTCTTT	CASRDGQGAFF
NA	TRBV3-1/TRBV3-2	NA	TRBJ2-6	TGTGCCAGCAGCCAAGTTTTCCGCTCTGGGGCCAACGTCCTGACTTTC	CASSQVFRSGANVLTF
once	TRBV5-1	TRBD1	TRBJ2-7	TGCGCCAGCACAACGACAGGGAACTCCTACGAGCAGTACTTC	CASTTTGNSYEQYF
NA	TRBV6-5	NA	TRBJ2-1	TGTGCCAGCAGTTACCAAACCTTCAGCAATGAGCAGTTCTTC	CASSYQTFSNEQFF
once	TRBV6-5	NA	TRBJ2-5	TGTGCAGCTTACGGGGAGCGGGAGACCCAGTACTTC	CAAYGERETQYF
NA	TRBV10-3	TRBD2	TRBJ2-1	TGTGCCATCGGGACTAGCGCGAACAATGAGCAGTTCTTC	CAIGTSANNEQFF
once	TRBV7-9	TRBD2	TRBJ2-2	TGTGCCAGCAGCTTAGTAAGCGGGAGGATCTCCGGGGAGCTGTTTTTT	CASSLVSGRISGELFF
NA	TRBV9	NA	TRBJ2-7	TGTGCCAGCAGCGTAGACGGCTACGAGCAGTACTTC	CASSVDGYEQYF
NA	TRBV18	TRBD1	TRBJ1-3	TGTGCCAGCTCACCGGTGGGACAGGGGGCAGACACCATATATTTT	CASSPVGQGADTIYF
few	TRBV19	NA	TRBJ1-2	TGTGCCAGTAGTATAGCTAGCCTCTCCTATGGCTACACCTTC	CASSIASLSYGYTF
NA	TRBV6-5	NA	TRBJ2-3	NA	CASSSSAGARGTQYF
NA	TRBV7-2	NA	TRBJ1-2	TGTGCCAGCAGCCAAAGTCAGGGAAACTATGGCTACACCTTC	CASSQSQGNYGYTF
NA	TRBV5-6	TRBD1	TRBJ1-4	TGTGCCAGCAGCGCGGGAAGACAGGGAATCTATGAAAAACTGTTTTTT	CASSAGRQGIYEKLFF
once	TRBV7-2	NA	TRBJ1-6	TGTGCCAGCAGCTTAGTGAACGCCCCGGGGTCACCCCTCCACTTT	CASSLVNAPGSPLHF
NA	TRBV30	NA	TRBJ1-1	TGTGCCTGGAGTTGGGGAGGGACTGAAGCTTTCTTT	CAWSWGGTEAFF
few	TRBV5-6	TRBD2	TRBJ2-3	TGTGCCAGCAGCTCTGGGACTAGCGGGAGAGCAGATACGCAGTATTTT	CASSSGTSGRADTQYF
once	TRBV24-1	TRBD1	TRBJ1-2	TGTGCCACCAGCAGGGGGCCGGACTATGGCTACACCTTC	CATSRGPDYGYTF
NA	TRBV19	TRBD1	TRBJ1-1	TGTGCCAGTAGCCCGGACAGGGCGGCTGAAGCTTTCTTT	CASSPDRAAEAFF
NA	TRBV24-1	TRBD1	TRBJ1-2	TGTGCCCCAGGGGGTGTTGGGGTTTCCCTCTCAGCGGATGGCTACACCTTC	CAPGGVGVSLSADGYTF
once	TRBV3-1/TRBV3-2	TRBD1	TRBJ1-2	TGTGCCAGCAGCCAAGCCGGACAGGGCTCCTATGGCTACACCTTC	CASSQAGQGSYGYTF
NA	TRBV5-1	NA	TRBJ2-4	TGCGCCAGCAGTCCTGACAGATTAGCCAAAAACATTCAGTACTTC	CASSPDRLAKNIQYF
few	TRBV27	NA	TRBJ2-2	TGTGCCAGCAGTTTGTCAGGGCTGGCCGGGGAGCTGTTTTTT	CASSLSGLAGELFF
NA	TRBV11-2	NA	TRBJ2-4	TGTGCCAGCAGCCCCGGGGGTTTGCACATTCAGTACTTC	CASSPGGLHIQYF
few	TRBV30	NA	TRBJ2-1	TGTGCCTGGACGGGGAGGAATGAGCAGTTCTTC	CAWTGRNEQFF
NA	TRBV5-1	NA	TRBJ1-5	TGCGCCAGCAGACCCAGGCTGGGCAATCAGCCCCAGCATTTT	CASRPRLGNQPQHF
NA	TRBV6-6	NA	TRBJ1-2	TGTGCCAGCAGCCCCGAAGGGGGTATCTATGGCTACACCTTC	CASSPEGGIYGYTF
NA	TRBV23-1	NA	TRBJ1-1	TGCGCCAGCAGAGCTCCCCAGAGAGGGCTGGTGGACACTGAAGCTTTCTTT	CASRAPQRGLVDTEAFF
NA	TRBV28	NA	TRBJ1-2	TGTGCCAGCAGTTCCCTCCTGGGCACCTCCTATGGCTACACCTTC	CASSSLLGTSYGYTF
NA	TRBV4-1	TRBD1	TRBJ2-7	TGCGCCAGCAGCCAAGCCCATGGACAGGCCGCTTACGAGCAGTACTTC	CASSQAHGQAAYEQYF
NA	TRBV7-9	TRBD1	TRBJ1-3	TGTGCCAGCAGCTCCCCGGACAGGGCGGGAAACACCATATATTTT	CASSSPDRAGNTIYF
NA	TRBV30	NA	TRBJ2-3	TGTGCCTGGAGTGTACTAGATACGCAGTATTTT	CAWSVLDTQYF
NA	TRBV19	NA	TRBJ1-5	TGTGCCAGTAGTATAGAGGGGACTCATCAGCCCCAGCATTTT	CASSIEGTHQPQHF
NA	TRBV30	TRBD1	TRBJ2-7	TGTGCCTGGAGTGTACCAAGGACAGGGGGCAAGCAGTACTTC	CAWSVPRTGGKQYF
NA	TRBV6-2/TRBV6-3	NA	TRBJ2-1	TGTGCCAGCAGTTCCCGGGGGTTCAATGAGCAGTTCTTC	CASSSRGFNEQFF
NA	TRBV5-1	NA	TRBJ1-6	TGCGCCAGCAGCTTGGGGGCCGGTGAGGGAGGAAATTCACCCCTCCACTTT	CASSLGAGEGGNSPLHF
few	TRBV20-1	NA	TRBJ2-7	TGCAGTGCTAGTCGGGAAGCCTACGAGCAGTACTTC	CSASREAYEQYF
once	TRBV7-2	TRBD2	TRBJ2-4	TGTGCCAGCAGCCCGGGTCCCCTAGCGGAAAACATTCAGTACTTC	CASSPGPLAENIQYF
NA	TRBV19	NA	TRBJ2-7	TGTGCCAGTAGTCTACAGGGATACGAGCAGTACTTC	CASSLQGYEQYF
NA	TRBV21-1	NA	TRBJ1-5	TGTGCCAGCAGCAATGGGACAGGGGTGAGCAATCAGCCCCAGCATTTT	CASSNGTGVSNQPQHF
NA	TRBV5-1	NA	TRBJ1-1	TGCGCCAGCAGCTTGGTGGCTGAAGAAGCTTTCTTT	CASSLVAEEAFF
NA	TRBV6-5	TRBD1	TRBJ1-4	TGTGCCAGCAAAGGGGGCAGGGGGCTTAGTCGGCTGTTTTTT	CASKGGRGLSRLFF
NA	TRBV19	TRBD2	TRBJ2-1	TGTGCCAGTAGTACCGGGACTAGCGGATACAATGAGCAGTTCTTC	CASSTGTSGYNEQFF
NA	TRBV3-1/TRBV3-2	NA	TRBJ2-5	TGTGCCAGCAGCCAAGTTACAGGGCAAGAGACCCAGTACTTC	CASSQVTGQETQYF
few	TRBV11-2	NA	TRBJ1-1	TGTGCCAGCAGCCCTTACCAGGGGAGCACTGAAGCTTTCTTT	CASSPYQGSTEAFF